The entry below gives a single T cell receptor beta chain sequence along with its context. Germline V gene data show CDR1 as SGDLS and CDR2 as YYNGEE. The CDR3 covers 18 residues. V gave up 3 bases and J gave up 3 bases; unmatched junction bases: 11. The data were produced by immunoSEQ multiplex PCR, yet TCRdb's version contains in-frame clones alone and is incomplete. The table has 300,000 to 400,000 clones, more than 75% seen once. Adults between roughly 18 and 95 years of age took part from fewer than 30 US areas. Cohorts were determined from participant-reported clinical history. The sample belongs to a study of blood T cell repertoires in COVID-19.

The TCR was taken from a woman in her twenties or thirties with acute COVID-19. The sample was PBMCs or T cells enriched from blood (not recorded which). The chain links TRBV9 to TRBJ2-3, with 12 bases aligning to TRBD2. The CDR3 sequence: CASSARSSGGVETDTQYF. The CDR3 nucleotides read TGTGCCAGCAGCGCCCGATCTAGCGGGGGGGTGGAGACAGATACGCAGTATTTT.